The 21 T cell receptor beta chains given below trace back to one sample, sequenced in a study of breast tumors, draining lymph nodes, adjacent tissues. Axillary draining lymph nodes of breast cancer patients supplied the node samples. TCRdb re-analysed the multiplex PCR reads in MiXCR, keeping a single row per CDR3 protein. The sample holds roughly 100,000 distinct CDR3 sequences, around 30% seen once. The specimen was axillary lymph node tissue. These receptors were collected from a female donor with breast cancer. Some clones in this sample may be carry-over from other donors' samples.

At least ten counts were recorded for this clonotype. The chain has TRBV27 and TRBJ1-2; 7 positions agree with TRBD1. Trimming at V came to 3 bases and at J to 2 bases, leaving 3 bases not matched to a gene. Germline V gives CDR1 MNHEY, CDR2 SMNVEV (reference sequence). This CDR3 is built from 14 residues. CDR3 residues: CASSFRDSNYGYTF. The DNA of the CDR3 is TGTGCCAGCAGTTTTAGGGACAGCAACTATGGCTACACCTTC.

Ten or more counts support this clonotype. This chain uses TRBV7-6 with TRBJ1-3; 10 bases agree with TRBD1. Germline V CDR1 and CDR2: SGHVS, FNYEAQ. The CDR3 totals 17 residues. The V gene end was trimmed by 2 bases and the J gene end by 4 bases; junction bases not matched to a gene: 8. CDR3 sequence (DNA): TGTGCCAGCAGCTTACCCGGGACAGGGGCGGCGGGAAACACCATATATTTT. Translating it yields CASSLPGTGAAGNTIYF.

This clonotype appeared many times. The rearrangement joins TRBV7-9 to TRBJ2-6, with D possibly being TRBD2 (5 bases). Germline V gene lookup returns CDR1 SEHNR and CDR2 FQNEAQ (reference sequence). The CDR3 has 16 residues. V was cut by 5 bases and J by 0 bases, with 11 bases left in between. The CDR3 nucleotides are TGTGCCAGCAGCCGCTCGGGGTCCTCTGGGGCCAACGTCCTGACTTTC. Protein product: CASSRSGSSGANVLTF.

The chain links TRBV7-2 to TRBJ2-2; TRBD1 is a possible D gene (5 bases). Germline assignment: CDR1 SGHTA and CDR2 FQGNSA. The germline V and J ends were trimmed by 4 bases and 1 base, with 13 bases remaining between them. This CDR3 is built from 16 residues. CDR3 nucleotide sequence: TGTGCCAGCAGCTACTCCTCAACAGGGAACACCGGGGAGCTGTTTTTT. It specifies CASSYSSTGNTGELFF.

As to this clonotype: This CDR3 fails to terminate in the conserved phenylalanine or tryptophan, so it likely reflects a read error. J is TRBJ2-5 and V is TRBV6-5, with 12 bases matching TRBD1. CDR1 is MNHEY and CDR2 is SVGAGI in the germline V gene. The CDR3 contains 17 residues. CDR3 loop: CASSHSYPGQGAETQYL. The CDR3 nucleotides read TGTGCCAGCAGTCACTCGTACCCGGGACAGGGGGCAGAGACCCAGTACCTC.

There are many counts of this clonotype. A read error is possible here, since a much larger clone lies one base away. CDR3 DNA sequence: TGTGCCAGCAGCCCGGACATGTGGATAGGACTCGAGACCCTCCACTTT. Protein product: CASSPDMWIGLETLHF. This chain links TRBV5-5 with TRBJ1-6, with a possible D match to TRBD1 (5 bases). This CDR3 has 16 residues. The ends were cut back, 4 bases at V and 14 bases at J, with 25 bases in the middle. Germline V gives CDR1 SGHKS, CDR2 YYEKEE (reference sequence). Drawing the rest from reference TRBV5-5 and TRBJ1-6, the complete variable domain is DAGVTQSPTHLIKTRGQQVTLRCSPISGHKSVSWYQQVLGQGPQFIFQYYEKEERGRGNFPDRFSARQFPNYSSELNVNALLLGDSALYLCASSPDMWIGLETLHFGNGTRLTVT.

A note on this clonotype: Lacking the conserved final phenylalanine or tryptophan, this CDR3 likely reflects a read error. The limits of the CDR3 on the DNA are not certain, so only TCRdb's listed CDR3 is given. The rearrangement uses TRBV10-3 and TRBJ2-5. Germline-derived CDR1 and CDR2 are ENHRY and SYGVKD. The CDR3 is made up of 12 amino acids, end residues included. The CDR3: CAISGTQETRYC.

This clonotype turned up a few times. One end of the junction varies from germline; a read error may be responsible. The rearrangement joins TRBV29-1 to TRBJ1-2; D might be TRBD1 (6 bases). The CDR3 is 14 amino acids. Germline V lookup: CDR1 SQVTM, CDR2 ANQGSEA. The CDR3 is CSAPGGAHSYGYAF. CDR3 in DNA: TGCAGCGCCCCGGGGGGGGCTCATAGCTATGGCTACGCCTTC.

This clonotype was found many times. CDR3 in amino acids: CASSSPGGGETQYF. The CDR3 bases are TGTGCCAGCAGCTCCCCGGGGGGAGGAGAGACCCAGTACTTC. The rearrangement links TRBV5-6 to TRBJ2-5; 7 nucleotides align to TRBD2. In germline, CDR1 is SGHDT, CDR2 YYEEEE. After removal of 3 bases from V and 4 bases from J, the junction contained 6 bases not matched to a gene. The CDR3 totals 14 residues. Drawing the rest from reference TRBV5-6 and TRBJ2-5, the complete variable domain is DAGVTQSPTHLIKTRGQQVTLRCSPKSGHDTVSWYQQALGQGPQFIFQYYEEEERQRGNFPDRFSGHQFPNYSSELNVNALLLGDSALYLCASSSPGGGETQYFGPGTRLLVL.

This clonotype has ten or more counts. This chain uses TRBV20-1 with TRBJ2-7, with D possibly being TRBD2 (6 bases). V was clipped by 7 bases and J by 4 bases, with 11 bases between them. The germline V gene has CDR1 DFQATT and CDR2 SNEGSKA (reference sequence). The length of the CDR3 is 11 residues. Written as DNA, the CDR3 is TGCAGTGTTGGCGGGAATTACGAGCAGTACTTC. Translating it yields CSVGGNYEQYF.

This clonotype was counted only a few times. A much larger clone lies one base from this, so it may be a read error. The chain joins TRBV5-8 to TRBJ2-7; no clear D. Germline V CDR1 and CDR2: SGHTS, YDEGEE. Trimming pared 0 bases from V and 2 bases from J, leaving 15 bases between. The CDR3 covers 16 residues. The CDR3 sequence is CASSLGRPGPPYEQYF. In DNA, the CDR3 is TGTGCCAGCAGCTTGGGGCGTCCGGGTCCCCCCTACGAGCAGTACTTC.

The chain recombines TRBV18 with TRBJ1-3, with TRBD1 matching 10 bases. The V segment lost 2 bases and the J segment 4 bases; nucleotides outside the gene matches: 5. CDR1 is KGHSH and CDR2 is LQKENI in the germline V gene. The length of the CDR3 is 16 residues. This chain's CDR3 is CASSPSGQGGGNTIYF. DNA for the CDR3: TGTGCCAGCTCACCATCCGGACAGGGGGGGGGAAACACCATATATTTT.

The chain links TRBV20-1 to TRBJ1-1; 8 bases map to TRBD1. The V and J ends lost 1 base and 5 bases, in that order; junction bases with no gene match: 3. The germline V gene encodes CDR1 DFQATT and CDR2 SNEGSKA (reference sequence). The CDR3 covers 13 residues. The CDR3 here is CSARGQGRTEAFF. CDR3 sequence (DNA): TGCAGTGCTAGAGGACAGGGGAGGACTGAAGCTTTCTTT.

The chain couples TRBV7-2 to TRBJ2-7; D remains unclear. V shed 3 bases and J shed 2 bases, with 11 bases lying between them. The length of the CDR3 is 14 residues. Germline loops: CDR1 SGHTA, CDR2 FQGNSA. CDR3 bases: TGTGCCAGCAGCTTGCAGCCCGAACCCTACGAGCAGTACTTC. This codes for CASSLQPEPYEQYF.

This clonotype was seen only a few times. The gene calls are TRBV10-3 and TRBJ1-1; D gene unclear. V lost 6 bases and J lost 3, with 5 bases in between. The CDR3 loop spans 11 amino acids. CDR1 and CDR2 from the germline V gene are ENHRY and SYGVKD. The CDR3 sequence: CAIRQYTEAFF. In nucleotides, the CDR3 is TGTGCCATCAGACAATACACTGAAGCTTTCTTT.

A note on this clonotype: An end of the junction does not agree with germline; a read error may underlie this. V and J are TRBV7-2 and TRBJ1-6; D uncertain. The germline V gene encodes CDR1 SGHTA and CDR2 FQGNSA. The CDR3 totals 15 residues. The CDR3: CASSRASSYNSPPHF. The DNA of the CDR3 is TGTGCCAGCAGTAGGGCGAGCTCCTATAATTCACCCCCCCACTTT.

There are many counts of this clonotype. An end of the junction differs from the germline gene, which may be a read error. V usage is TRBV20-1 and J usage is TRBJ2-2; 7 bases map to TRBD2. There are 11 residues in the CDR3. Germline CDR1 DFQATT, CDR2 SNEGSKA (reference sequence). CDR3 nucleotide sequence: TGCAGTGCTAGGTGCGCACCGGGACTACTTTTT. Translation gives CSARCAPGLLF.

This clonotype has a count of ten or more. The chain carries TRBV4-3 and TRBJ1-1; unclear D gene. The germline gives CDR1 LGHNA, CDR2 YSLEER. The V gene lost 1 base and the J gene lost 0 bases, with 18 bases spanning the gap. This CDR3 spans 18 amino acids. CDR3 DNA: TGCGCCAGCAGCCAAGTGGGCTGGGCTCCGCGTTTGAACACTGAAGCTTTCTTT. It codes for CASSQVGWAPRLNTEAFF.

This clonotype was found many times. The V and J genes are TRBV18 and TRBJ2-5, with 7 bases identical to TRBD1. Germline V gives CDR1 KGHSH, CDR2 LQKENI. This CDR3 is built from 16 residues. After removal of 3 bases from V and 2 bases from J, the junction contained 9 bases not matched to a gene. The CDR3 spells CASSPRVSGGQETQYF. CDR3 bases: TGTGCCAGCTCACCCCGAGTTTCAGGGGGTCAAGAGACCCAGTACTTC.

The V call is TRBV4-3, the J call TRBJ2-2, with 8 bases lining up with TRBD1. This CDR3 is 17 amino acids long. Unmatched junction bases numbered 8, after V lost 0 bases and J lost 5 bases. The germline gives CDR1 LGHNA, CDR2 YSLEER. This CDR3 reads CASSQDGRQGRTGELFF. CDR3 in DNA: TGCGCCAGCAGCCAAGATGGAAGACAGGGGCGAACCGGGGAGCTGTTTTTT.

This clonotype was found many times. This chain connects TRBV28 to TRBJ2-6, with D unresolved. This CDR3 has 13 amino acids. Germline loops: CDR1 MDHEN, CDR2 SYDVKM. V gave up 1 base and J gave up 12 bases, with 10 bases separating them. CDR3 DNA sequence: TGTGCCAGCAGTTTATCCGGCTTCGCCGTCCTGACTTTC. This codes for CASSLSGFAVLTF.